This T cell receptor beta chain was obtained from a study of blood T cells in healthy people across ages (dated by TCRdb to the mid-2010s). Looking at the study overall: In model experiments, template switching captured roughly one uniquely barcoded TCR beta cDNA molecule for every two T cells. Using deep sequencing normalized with unique cDNA molecular identifiers, the study measured how TCR beta repertoire diversity changes with age. The donors were divided into four age groups: young (average approximately 17 years), middle-aged (around 41), aged (approximately 62) and long-lived (roughly 88). To avoid experimental bias, donors of different ages were spread randomly across the sequencing lanes. The study analyzed two additional independent replicas of 1 million unique cDNA reads from the same blood draw for two donors, one aged 18 to 29 and one aged 80 or older. Broader findings and caveats from the paper: Estimates of total diversity from one million sequenced T cells were regarded as lower bounds and underestimates. As age increased, observed TCR beta diversity per million T cells dropped in a roughly linear way, and a significant reduction was already evident by age roughly 36. Observed TCR beta diversity correlated strongly with the percentage of naive T cells measured by flow cytometry. The long-lived group showed more naive CD4+ T cells, fewer expanded clones and increased TCR diversity than the aged group, suggesting age selection. Donor CMV infection status was unknown, potentially confounding age-related changes in expanded clonotypes. Bulk unsorted PBMC profiling prevented conclusive comparison of naive and antigen-experienced compartments.

Libraries came from 5' RACE. The instrument given in TCRdb is Illumina HiSeq 2500. The second PCR ran for about 6 to 11 cycles and used a J-beta primer mix along with a sample-barcoded 5' primer. A template-switch 5' adaptor carrying 12 random nucleotides introduced a unique molecular identifier onto each TCR beta cDNA molecule. Each sample yielded at least 2.5 million CDR3-containing paired-end reads. First-strand cDNA was synthesized from all RNA with the Mint cDNA synthesis kit, primed by a TRBC-specific oligonucleotide. After uracil-DNA glycosylase treatment, a first 18-cycle PCR used universal primers M1SS and BC2_uni_R on all cDNA. As for how the authors treated the data: For normalization, 1 million high-quality reads were randomly selected from each sample, with every read carrying a distinct molecular identifier. Instead of being binned into consensus sequences, reads with shared molecular identifiers were discarded. MiTCR, set to a Q25 quality threshold and the strictest error-elimination algorithm, was used for CDR3 identification, clonotype clustering and error correction. A nonparametric unseen species model using Euler transformation provided a lower-bound estimate of total TCR beta diversity. TCRdb redid the processing of the public reads, applying fastp at Q25 and MiXCR, and retained in-frame beta chains. Each entry is one CDR3 protein sequence, shown with its most common DNA and genes. These V and J calls originate from TCRdb's pipeline instead of the authors' own analysis. Within this sample are roughly 700,000 distinct CDR3 sequences, with around 48% of them counted one time only. The top ten constitute about 32% of the sample.

Turning to this clonotype: The antigen it binds to is not known. Base qualities are not provided; no much larger clone lies one nucleotide away.

Donors were around 37 systemically healthy Caucasian individuals from Russia aged about 6 to 100 years. Roughly 9 milliliters of peripheral blood were drawn from each donor into EDTA-treated Vacutainer tubes. Ficoll-Paque density-gradient centrifugation was used to isolate PBMCs, with at least 6 million per sample. Total RNA, at least 5 micrograms per sample, was extracted from PBMCs with Trizol reagent. For every donor, flow cytometry on a PBMC aliquot measured the percentage of naive CD45RAhigh/CD27high T cells. From its cysteine to its phenylalanine, the CDR3 spans 15 amino acids. The only DNA kept is the CDR3, 45 bases in frame from the first base. Trimming costs V 7 bases and J 3 bases, and their ends lie 15 bases apart. The germline V gene encodes CDR1 SGHAT and CDR2 FQNNGV.

The sequence came from a woman in her fifties or sixties in good health. This chain is built from TRBV11-2 and TRBJ2-2, and possibly TRBD2, on 6 matching bases. What was sequenced was blood. The CDR3 here reads CASTPRELHTGELFF. The sequenced DNA: TGTGCCAGCACCCCTCGGGAGTTACACACCGGGGAGCTGTTTTTT.